In this sample, the clone carrying this T cell receptor beta chain turned up a few times. Its matching antigen is unknown. These data come from a study of brain metastases from non-small cell lung cancer. Overall study findings and caveats: T-cell infiltration was lower in brain metastases than primaries (P < 0.001).

The CDR3 is 14 amino acids. V lost 0 bases to trimming and J lost 7 bases, with 14 bases between them. In germline, CDR1 is SGDLS, CDR2 YYNGEE. Produced via immunoSEQ multiplex PCR; TCRdb's table is partial and in-frame only. The table has some 490 clones, about 82% seen once. The receptor was derived from a donor aged 40 or over with non-small cell lung cancer. What was sequenced was tissue from a brain metastasis. The chain uses TRBV9 and TRBJ2-7; possibly TRBD2 for D (6 bases). CDR3 bases: TGTGCCAGCAGCGTAGAGGAACTAGCAGGAGAGCAGTACTTC. Protein product: CASSVEELAGEQYF.